This entry describes one T cell receptor beta chain. The record originates from a study of blood T cell repertoires in COVID-19. The ends were cut back, 4 bases at V and 1 base at J, with 14 bases in the middle. CDR1 and CDR2 from the germline V gene are SGHKS and YYEKEE (reference sequence). The CDR3 loop spans 15 amino acids. As processed by the authors: Reference gene primer amplification gave nucleated cell count estimates. TCRdb's copy holds only in-frame clones and misses some; the assay was immunoSEQ multiplex PCR. V and J calls and clone size follow that table, whereas D and trimming were derived from the DNA. The sample carries roughly 48,000 clones, around nine tenths recorded once.

The rearrangement uses TRBV5-5 and TRBJ2-5, with D perhaps matching TRBD2 (6 bases). Sample: peripheral blood. The receptor's source is a human donor in a cohort sampled during active COVID-19. The chain's CDR3 is CASSMGGHPQETQYF. CDR3 DNA: TGTGCCAGCAGCATGGGAGGACATCCCCAAGAGACCCAGTACTTC.